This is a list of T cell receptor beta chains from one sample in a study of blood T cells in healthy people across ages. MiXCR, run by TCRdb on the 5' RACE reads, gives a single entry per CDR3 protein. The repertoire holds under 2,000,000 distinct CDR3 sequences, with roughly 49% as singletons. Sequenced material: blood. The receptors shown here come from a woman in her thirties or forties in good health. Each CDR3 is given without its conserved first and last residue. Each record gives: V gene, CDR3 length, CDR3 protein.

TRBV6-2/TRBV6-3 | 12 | ASKLTGGNQPQH
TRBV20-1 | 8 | SAWTAGYT
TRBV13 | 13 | ASSLRDPGKNIQY
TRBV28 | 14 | ASTLLWGVTNEKLF
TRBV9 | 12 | ASSVSGIQETQY
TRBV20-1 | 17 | SARDPAAREAGGLYEQY
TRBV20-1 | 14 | SAGLAGVPSTDTQY
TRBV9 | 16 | ASSVDPGTGLSTDTQY
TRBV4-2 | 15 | ASSQEIPGLAGGEQY
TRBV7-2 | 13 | ASSLAPGTQETQY
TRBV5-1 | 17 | ASSPEGVPRESSYNEQF
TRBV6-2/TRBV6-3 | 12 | ASSGTGNRETQY
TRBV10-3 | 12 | AISESGGTGELF
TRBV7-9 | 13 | ASSLGVSSYNEQY
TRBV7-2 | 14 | ASSFVWTGETDTQY
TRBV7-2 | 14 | ASSLAQGFKTDTQY
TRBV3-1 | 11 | ASSQATTYEQY
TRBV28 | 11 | ASSLVQGSGYT
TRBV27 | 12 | ASSFSAGGYGYT
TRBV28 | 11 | ASNQGSTYEQY
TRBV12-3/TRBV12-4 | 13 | ASSASGQGARGYT
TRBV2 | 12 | ATRRASATYEQY
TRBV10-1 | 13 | ASSERGQGVNIQY
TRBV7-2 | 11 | ASSLGPDYGYT
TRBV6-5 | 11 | ASSYGTGSEQY
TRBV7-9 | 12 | ASSFTDGNQPQH
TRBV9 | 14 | ASSPRLAVSYNEQF
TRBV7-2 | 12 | ASRNSQGGTEAF